A single sample gave rise to the 23 T cell receptor beta chains below, sequenced in a study of patients and donors after allogeneic stem cell transplantation. TCRdb independently ran MiXCR on the RT-PCR reads; one entry per CDR3 protein. The sample lists around 700 distinct CDR3 sequences, roughly 0.82% seen once, with around 47% in the top ten. What was sequenced was blood, either unsorted or a sorted T cell fraction (not recorded which). The receptor source for this set is a human donor who was either an allogeneic HSCT recipient or a stem cell or donor lymphocyte infusion donor (not recorded which). It is not recorded whose cells these are; they may come from a transplant donor.

This clonotype is medium-sized in the sample. V and J are TRBV19 and TRBJ1-1; D possibly corresponds to TRBD1 (5 bases). The ends were cut back, 4 bases at V and 7 bases at J, with 10 bases in the middle. The CDR3 runs to 12 residues. The germline V gene encodes CDR1 LNHDA and CDR2 SQIVND (reference sequence). CDR3 in amino acids: CASSTYGGEAFF. CDR3 sequence (DNA): TGTGCCAGTAGTACCTATGGGGGTGAAGCTTTCTTT.

Judged by abundance, this clonotype is medium-sized. This sequence joins TRBV6-1 and TRBJ2-7; tentative D call: TRBD2 (5 bases). V was cut by 6 bases and J by 3 bases, with 18 bases left in between. CDR3 length: 15 amino acids. Germline lookup yields CDR1 MNHNS and CDR2 SASEGT. The CDR3: CASRKNMRGNYEQYF. CDR3 DNA sequence: TGTGCCAGCAGAAAAAACATGCGAGGGAACTACGAGCAGTACTTC.

This clonotype is a singleton in its sample. This chain connects TRBV24-1 to TRBJ2-2; no definite D call. Per the germline V gene, CDR1 is KGHDR and CDR2 is SFDVKD. V lost 12 bases and J 7 bases, leaving 14 bases between the germline ends. The CDR3 length is 12 residues. CDR3 nucleotides: TGTGCCGCAGACACGGGCCACGGGGAGCTGTTTTTT. This codes for CAADTGHGELFF.

In its sample, this clonotype is large (0.1 to 1%). V gene TRBV7-9 combines with J gene TRBJ2-2; D not certain. V was trimmed by 5 bases and J by 4 bases, leaving 8 bases between them. Germline lookup yields CDR1 SEHNR and CDR2 FQNEAQ (reference sequence). The CDR3 contains 13 residues. The DNA of the CDR3 is TGTGCCAGCAGCCAAGACATCACCGGGGAGCTGTTTTTT. Translation: CASSQDITGELFF.

By share of the sample, this clonotype is medium-sized (0.01 to 0.1%). This chain links TRBV28 with TRBJ2-7; 8 nucleotides line up with TRBD1. J lost 2 bases, V lost 4 bases, and 4 bases had no gene match. The CDR3 consists of 14 residues. Germline V gene sequence: CDR1 MDHEN, CDR2 SYDVKM. The CDR3 DNA follows: TGTGCCAGCAGTTCAGACAGGGGCCCCTACGAGCAGTACTTC. Protein sequence: CASSSDRGPYEQYF.

This clonotype is medium-sized. J is TRBJ2-1 and V is TRBV7-2; the D call may be TRBD1 or TRBD2 (6 bases each). Per germline, CDR1 SGHTA and CDR2 FQGNSA. The CDR3 runs 14 residues. V shed 1 base and J shed 6 bases, with 10 bases lying between them. CDR3 nucleotides: TGTGCCAGCAGCTTAGTTGGGGGGCCCAATGAGCAGTTCTTC. Its protein product is CASSLVGGPNEQFF. The full variable domain, in which reference TRBV7-2 and TRBJ2-1 provide the parts outside the CDR3, is GAGVSQSPSNKVTEKGKDVELRCDPISGHTALYWYRQSLGQGLEFLIYFQGNSAPDKSGLPSDRFSAERTGGSVSTLTIQRTQQEDSAVYLCASSLVGGPNEQFFGPGTRLTVL.

Relative to its sample, this clonotype is large. The chain has TRBV7-9 and TRBJ2-5; D is uncertain. Germline CDR1 is SEHNR and CDR2 is FQNEAQ (reference sequence). The CDR3 sequence is 12 residues long. Trimming left V 8 bases short and J 1 base short, with 8 bases between. CDR3 sequence reads: CASARFQETQYF. In nucleotides, the CDR3 is TGTGCCAGCGCGAGGTTCCAAGAGACCCAGTACTTC.

This clonotype is categorized as medium-sized. V is TRBV7-2 and J is TRBJ1-2; 7 positions match TRBD1. From germline, CDR1 is SGHTA and CDR2 FQGNSA. Trimming at V came to 0 bases and at J to 6 bases, leaving 7 bases not matched to a gene. The CDR3 has 15 amino acids. CDR3: CASSLALRQGNGYTF. Written as DNA, the CDR3 is TGTGCCAGCAGCTTAGCGCTAAGACAGGGTAATGGCTACACCTTC.

This chain links TRBV11-2 with TRBJ2-3; possible D gene TRBD1, 5 bases. V was clipped by 5 bases and J by 6 bases, with 18 bases between them. Looked up from germline, CDR1 is SGHAT and CDR2 is FQNNGV. This CDR3 region has 15 residues. CDR3 sequence reads: CASSPSREGGDTQYF. The CDR3 DNA is TGTGCCAGCAGCCCCTCCAGGGAAGGTGGCGATACGCAGTATTTT. The whole variable domain, remainder taken from reference TRBV11-2 and TRBJ2-3, is EAGVAQSPRYKIIEKRQSVAFWCNPISGHATLYWYQQILGQGPKLLIQFQNNGVVDDSQLPKDRFSAERLKGVDSTLKIQPAKLEDSAVYLCASSPSREGGDTQYFGPGTRLTVL.

This clonotype ranks as medium-sized. The rearrangement uses TRBV5-6 and TRBJ1-1, with D hard to call. Trimming pared 0 bases from V and 0 bases from J, leaving 0 bases between. Germline assignment: CDR1 SGHDT and CDR2 YYEEEE. The CDR3 totals 12 residues. CDR3 region: CASSLVNTEAFF. In DNA, the CDR3 is TGTGCCAGCAGCTTGGTGAACACTGAAGCTTTCTTT.

This clonotype rates as medium-sized. This chain links TRBV10-3 with TRBJ2-4; 12 nucleotides agree with TRBD1. Germline CDR1 ENHRY, CDR2 SYGVKD. The V segment lost 11 bases and the J segment 8 bases; nucleotides outside the gene matches: 13. This CDR3 region has 15 residues. DNA for the CDR3: TGTGCCTTGCCGGGGGACAGGGGGCCTAGGGACATTCAGTACTTC. It codes for CALPGDRGPRDIQYF.

By proportion, this clonotype is medium-sized (0.01 to 0.1%). The chain links TRBV11-2 to TRBJ2-1; TRBD1 matches at 9 bases. With V trimmed by 5 bases and J by 8 bases, 7 bases remained unmatched. CDR3 length: 14 residues. Germline-derived CDR1 and CDR2 are SGHAT and FQNNGV. DNA for the CDR3: TGTGCCAGCAGCCCCGGGGACAGGGATGATGAGCAGTTCTTC. Its protein product is CASSPGDRDDEQFF.

This clonotype is medium-sized in the sample. This sequence joins TRBV7-2 and TRBJ1-2; 9 nucleotides agree with TRBD1. V shed 5 bases and J 6 bases; nucleotides not matched to a gene: 10. The CDR3 covers 15 residues. Per germline, CDR1 SGHTA and CDR2 FQGNSA. The CDR3 region has the DNA TGTGCCAGCAGCCCAAAAGACAGGGGGGGTGATGGCTACACCTTC. This encodes CASSPKDRGGDGYTF.

This chain joins TRBV9 and TRBJ2-5; 10 nucleotides agree with TRBD2. The V and J ends lost 0 bases and 5 bases, in that order; junction bases with no gene match: 4. The CDR3 covers 15 residues. CDR1 and CDR2 from the germline V gene are SGDLS and YYNGEE. CDR3 coding DNA: TGTGCCAGCAGCGTAGGGTCTAGCGGGAGTGAGACCCAGTACTTC. Amino acid sequence: CASSVGSSGSETQYF.

This clonotype has more than one count but fewer than ten. This sequence joins TRBV6-6 and TRBJ2-3, with 9 bases aligning to TRBD2. With V trimmed by 4 bases and J by 5 bases, 4 bases remained unmatched. The CDR3 loop spans 14 amino acids. CDR1 and CDR2 from the germline V gene are MNHNY and SVGAGI (reference sequence). CDR3 nucleotide sequence: TGTGCCAGCAGTTGGCGGGAGGGCCAAGATACGCAGTATTTT. This sequence encodes CASSWREGQDTQYF.

By share of the sample, this clonotype is large. This sequence joins TRBV7-9 and TRBJ2-5; D remains ambiguous. V lost 6 bases, J lost 5 bases, and 7 bases lay in between. Looked up from germline, CDR1 is SEHNR and CDR2 is FQNEAQ (reference sequence). The CDR3 is 11 residues long. The CDR3 DNA reads as TGTGCCAGCAGTCAAACGGAGACCCAGTACTTC. Its translation is CASSQTETQYF.

This clonotype is medium-sized within its sample. The chain has TRBV27 and TRBJ2-7, with D tentatively TRBD1 (6 bases). The V gene lost 7 bases and the J gene lost 4 bases, with 17 bases spanning the gap. This CDR3 is built from 14 residues. Germline V gene sequence: CDR1 MNHEY, CDR2 SMNVEV (reference sequence). CDR3 sequence reads: CASKDRDSSYEQYF. The CDR3 DNA reads TGTGCCAGCAAGGACAGAGATTCATCGTACGAGCAGTACTTC.

Relative to its sample, this clonotype is medium-sized. The gene calls are TRBV7-6 and TRBJ2-7; D assignment may be TRBD1 or TRBD2 (5 bases each). With 1 base removed from V and 0 bases from J, the gap between germline ends came to 10 bases. The CDR3 covers 15 residues. The germline V gene encodes CDR1 SGHVS and CDR2 FNYEAQ. The CDR3 DNA reads as TGTGCCAGCAGCTTAGGTCCAGGGAGCTCCTACGAGCAGTACTTC. Its translation is CASSLGPGSSYEQYF.

The J gene is TRBJ1-4, the V gene TRBV19; perhaps TRBD1 as D (5 bases). The CDR3 is made up of 16 amino acids. CDR1 is LNHDA, CDR2 SQIVND, per germline (reference sequence). Trimming took off 5 bases at V and 3 bases at J, with 16 bases between the two ends. The CDR3 region is CASSYRRGTANEKLFF. CDR3 in DNA: TGTGCCAGTAGTTACCGCCGCGGGACCGCTAATGAAAAACTGTTTTTT.

This clonotype counts as medium-sized. The gene calls are TRBV12-5 and TRBJ2-3; unclear D gene. CDR1 is LGHNT and CDR2 is FRNRAP in the germline V gene. Deletions cut 5 bases from V and 0 bases from J, with 18 bases between. CDR3 length: 17 residues. The CDR3: CASGALDMFSSTDTQYF. CDR3 nucleotides: TGTGCTAGTGGTGCTCTAGACATGTTTTCTAGCACAGATACGCAGTATTTT.

This clonotype is deemed large (0.1 to 1%). This chain uses TRBV18 with TRBJ2-5; 8 bases line up with TRBD1. The CDR3 has 15 residues. The germline gives CDR1 KGHSH, CDR2 LQKENI. V was clipped by 6 bases and J by 1 base; unmatched bases: 7. The CDR3 loop reads CASSQGQGSQETQYF. The CDR3 DNA sequence: TGTGCCAGCTCCCAAGGACAGGGCTCCCAAGAGACCCAGTACTTC.

This clonotype was detected only a few times. The J gene is TRBJ2-7, the V gene TRBV12-3 or TRBV12-4; 10 bases match TRBD2. Trimming cost V 5 bases and J 4 bases; bases outside gene matches: 14. This CDR3 is built from 17 residues. Here the CDR3 DNA reads TGTGCCAGCAGTAGCCGGAGGGTAGCGGGAGGATGGTACGAGCAGTACTTC. Translating gives CASSSRRVAGGWYEQYF.

By frequency in the sample, this clonotype is medium-sized. V is TRBV10-3 and J is TRBJ1-5; D is perhaps TRBD1 (5 bases). CDR1 and CDR2 (germline): ENHRY, SYGVKD. This CDR3 comprises 14 residues. Trimming removed 1 base at V and 5 bases at J, with 9 bases between. CDR3 bases: TGTGCCATCAGTGAGTTCGGGGGAGATCAGCCCCAGCATTTT. Translating it yields CAISEFGGDQPQHF.